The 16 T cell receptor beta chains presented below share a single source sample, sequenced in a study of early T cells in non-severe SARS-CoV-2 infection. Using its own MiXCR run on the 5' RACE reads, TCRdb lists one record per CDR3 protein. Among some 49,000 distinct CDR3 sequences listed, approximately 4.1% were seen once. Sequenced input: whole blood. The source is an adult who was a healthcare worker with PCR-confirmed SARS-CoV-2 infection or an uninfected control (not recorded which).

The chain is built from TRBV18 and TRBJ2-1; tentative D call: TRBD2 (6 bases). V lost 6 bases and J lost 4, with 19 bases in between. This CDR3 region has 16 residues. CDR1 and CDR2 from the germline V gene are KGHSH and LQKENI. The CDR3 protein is CASSTSRGEDYNEQFF. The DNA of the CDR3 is TGTGCCAGCTCGACCTCTCGAGGGGAGGATTACAATGAGCAGTTCTTC.

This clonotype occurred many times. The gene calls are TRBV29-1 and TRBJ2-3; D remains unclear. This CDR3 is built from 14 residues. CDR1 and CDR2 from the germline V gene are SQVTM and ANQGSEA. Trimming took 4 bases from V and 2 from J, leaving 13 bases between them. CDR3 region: CSVVSAGVTDTQYF. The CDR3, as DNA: TGCAGCGTTGTCAGCGCTGGAGTCACAGATACGCAGTATTTT.

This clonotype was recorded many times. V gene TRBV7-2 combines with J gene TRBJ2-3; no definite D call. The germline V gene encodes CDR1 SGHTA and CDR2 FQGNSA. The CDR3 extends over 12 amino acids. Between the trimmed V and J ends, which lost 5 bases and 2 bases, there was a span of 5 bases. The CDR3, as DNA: TGTGCCAGCAGCCCCCCCACAGATACGCAGTATTTT. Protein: CASSPPTDTQYF.

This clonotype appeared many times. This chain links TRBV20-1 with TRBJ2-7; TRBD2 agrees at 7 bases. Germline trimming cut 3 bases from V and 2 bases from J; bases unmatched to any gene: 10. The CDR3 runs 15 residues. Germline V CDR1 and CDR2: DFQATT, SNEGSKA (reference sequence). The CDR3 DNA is TGCAGTGCTAGCGTCGGGAGCGGGGTTGCCTACGAGCAGTACTTC. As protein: CSASVGSGVAYEQYF.

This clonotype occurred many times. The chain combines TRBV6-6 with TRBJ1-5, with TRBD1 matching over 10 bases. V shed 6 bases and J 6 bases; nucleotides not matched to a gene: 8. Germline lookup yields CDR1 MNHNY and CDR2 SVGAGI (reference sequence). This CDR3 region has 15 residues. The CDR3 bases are TGTGCCAGCAGCCCCGGGACAGGGGTGTTTCAGCCCCAGCATTTT. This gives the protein CASSPGTGVFQPQHF.

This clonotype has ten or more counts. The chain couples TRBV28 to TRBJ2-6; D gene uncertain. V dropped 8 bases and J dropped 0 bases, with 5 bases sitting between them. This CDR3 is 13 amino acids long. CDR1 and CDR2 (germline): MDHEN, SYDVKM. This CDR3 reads CASSLSGANVLTF. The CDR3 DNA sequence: TGTGCCAGCTCCCTCTCTGGGGCCAACGTCCTGACTTTC.

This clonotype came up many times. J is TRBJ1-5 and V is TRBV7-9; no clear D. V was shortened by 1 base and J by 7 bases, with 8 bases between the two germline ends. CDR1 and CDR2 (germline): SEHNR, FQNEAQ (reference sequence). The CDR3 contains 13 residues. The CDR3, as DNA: TGTGCCAGCAGCTTAGGGGCAGAGCAGCCCCAGCATTTT. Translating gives CASSLGAEQPQHF.

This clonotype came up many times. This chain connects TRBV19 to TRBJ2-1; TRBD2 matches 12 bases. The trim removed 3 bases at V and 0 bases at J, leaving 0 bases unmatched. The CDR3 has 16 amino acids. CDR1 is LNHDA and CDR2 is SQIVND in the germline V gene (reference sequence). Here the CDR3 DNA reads TGTGCCAGTAGTATGACTAGCGGGAGCTCCTACAATGAGCAGTTCTTC. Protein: CASSMTSGSSYNEQFF.

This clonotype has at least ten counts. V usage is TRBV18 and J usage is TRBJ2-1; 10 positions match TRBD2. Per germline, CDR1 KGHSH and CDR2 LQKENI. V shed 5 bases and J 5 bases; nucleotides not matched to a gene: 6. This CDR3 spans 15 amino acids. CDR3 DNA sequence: TGTGCCAGCTCAGACGAGCGGGGGGGACACAATGAGCAGTTCTTC. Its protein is CASSDERGGHNEQFF.

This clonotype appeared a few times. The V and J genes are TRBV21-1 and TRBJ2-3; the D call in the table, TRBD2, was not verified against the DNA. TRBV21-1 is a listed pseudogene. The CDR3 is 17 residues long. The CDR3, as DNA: TGTGCCACCGCAGGGTTTCGGACTAGCACTAGCACAGATACGCAGTATTTT. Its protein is CATAGFRTSTSTDTQYF.

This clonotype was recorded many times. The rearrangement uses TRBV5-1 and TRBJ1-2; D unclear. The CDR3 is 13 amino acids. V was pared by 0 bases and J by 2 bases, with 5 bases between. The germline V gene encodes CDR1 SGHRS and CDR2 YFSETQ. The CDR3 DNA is TGCGCCAGCAGCTTGGACCAGAACTATGGCTACACCTTC. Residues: CASSLDQNYGYTF.

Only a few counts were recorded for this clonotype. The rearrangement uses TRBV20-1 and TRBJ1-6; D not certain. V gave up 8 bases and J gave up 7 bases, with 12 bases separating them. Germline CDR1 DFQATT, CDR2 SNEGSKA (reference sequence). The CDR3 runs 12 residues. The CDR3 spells CSLEGGNSPLHF. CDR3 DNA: TGCAGTCTCGAGGGCGGGAATTCACCCCTCCACTTT.

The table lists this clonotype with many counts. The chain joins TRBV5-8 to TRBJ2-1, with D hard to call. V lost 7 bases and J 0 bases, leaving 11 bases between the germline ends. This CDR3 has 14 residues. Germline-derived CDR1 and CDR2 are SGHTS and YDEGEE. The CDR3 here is CASVPDPSYNEQFF. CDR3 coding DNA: TGTGCCAGCGTCCCGGACCCCTCCTACAATGAGCAGTTCTTC.

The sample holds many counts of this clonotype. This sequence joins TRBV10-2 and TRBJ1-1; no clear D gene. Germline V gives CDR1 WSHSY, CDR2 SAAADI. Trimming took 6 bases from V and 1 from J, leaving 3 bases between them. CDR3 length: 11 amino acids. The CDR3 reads CASRENTEAFF. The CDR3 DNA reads TGCGCCAGCAGAGAGAACACTGAAGCTTTCTTT.

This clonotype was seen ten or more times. Written as DNA, the CDR3 is TGTGCCAGCAGTTTTCGGGCGGAGCACACGGATACGCAGTATTTT. Protein sequence: CASSFRAEHTDTQYF. This chain uses TRBV12-3 or TRBV12-4 with TRBJ2-3; D remains ambiguous. The CDR3 has 15 residues. Trimming took off 3 bases at V and 6 bases at J, with 16 bases between the two ends.

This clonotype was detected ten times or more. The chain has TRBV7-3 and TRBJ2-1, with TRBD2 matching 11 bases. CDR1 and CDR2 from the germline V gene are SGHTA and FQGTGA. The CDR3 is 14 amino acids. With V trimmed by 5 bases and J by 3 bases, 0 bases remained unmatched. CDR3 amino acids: CASSTSGSYNEQFF. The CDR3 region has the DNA TGTGCCAGCAGCACTAGCGGGAGCTACAATGAGCAGTTCTTC.